The entry below gives a single TCR beta chain sequence along with its context. This sample was included in a study of blood T cell repertoires in COVID-19. Study-wide background: Samples representing acute and convalescent COVID-19 were sourced from the United States, Italy and Spain.

V was clipped by 5 bases and J by 8 bases; unmatched bases: 15. The CDR3 contains 17 residues. Germline V gene sequence: CDR1 SGHTA, CDR2 FQGNSA. In the source study's methods: For nucleated cells, counts were estimated from reference gene primer amplification. TCRdb's table, derived via immunoSEQ multiplex PCR, lists solely in-frame clones and lacks some. For V, J and clone size, that table is used; D and trimming come from the DNA. The sample consists of 230,000 or so clones, more than 65% of them appearing once. The material sequenced was peripheral blood. This chain joins TRBV7-2 and TRBJ2-1; the match to TRBD2 covers 10 bases. The source is a man aged 50 to 60 with active or convalescent COVID-19. Here the CDR3 reads CASSLELAGAIVYEQFF. CDR3 DNA: TGTGCCAGCAGCCTTGAGCTAGCGGGGGCGATAGTTTATGAGCAGTTCTTC.